This T cell receptor (beta chain) was found in a study of chemoradiotherapy in HPV16-positive cancers. The overall study: Candidate HPV-specific T-cell clones and common TCR motifs came from functional assays in a couple of HPV16-positive patients.

The repertoire was sequenced with immunoSEQ multiplex PCR; TCRdb's copy has only in-frame clones and lacks some. Here the sample spans several thousand clones, around nine tenths being singletons. Germline assignment: CDR1 SGHKS and CDR2 YYEKEE (reference sequence). This CDR3 contains 16 residues. Repertoires were sampled repeatedly during chemoradiotherapy. Worth noting for this clone: Its cognate antigen is unknown.

Whole-study findings and limits: Only a couple of HPV16-positive patients supplied the functional HPV-specificity definition. In HPV16-positive patients, HPV-responsive T-cell expansion tracked better recurrence-free survival.

The chain joins TRBV5-5 to TRBJ2-5; 8 bases are a match to TRBD1. The DNA end is more similar to TRBJ2-7, so the J call may be wrong. The source is a human donor with HPV-associated anogenital cancer. The specimen was blood, collected from a patient who underwent chemoradiotherapy. The CDR3, as DNA: TGTGCCAGCAGCTTGGATACCGGACAGGGTCTGTCCGAGCAGTACTTC. Residues: CASSLDTGQGLSEQYF.